The present T cell receptor beta chain was sequenced within a study of T cells after yellow fever vaccination (dated by TCRdb to about 2019). Study-wide context: Libraries from fractions with low cell numbers were prepared with the SMART-Seq v4 Ultra Low Input RNA kit. To follow T-cell clones before and after both primary and booster YFV17D yellow fever vaccination, bulk TCR alpha and beta repertoires underwent longitudinal sequencing. Two healthy male donors, one aged 18 to 30 and one aged 30 to 40 years, made up the cohort. Blood was drawn at multiple timepoints before and after primary and secondary immunization, with bulk PBMC replicates and cell subsets isolated.

Including the terminal cysteine and phenylalanine, the CDR3 comprises 12 residues. Of the read, only the CDR3 DNA is kept; its 36 bases are in frame from base 1. A distance of 5 bases separates the germline ends of V and J, which lose 6 bases and 2 bases respectively. The run used an Illumina NovaSeq 6000. TCR cDNA was made using 5'RACE template switching, a step that added a universal primer site and unique molecular identifiers. cDNA synthesis was primed from both the TCR alpha and TCR beta constant segments. Library amplification used two PCR steps, and the second PCR step added sample barcodes and sequencing adapters. Sequencing of the libraries was done on either Illumina HiSeq 2500 (2x100 bp) or NovaSeq (2x150 bp). As for the original processing: Demultiplexing of reads and collapsing into UMI consensus sequences were performed with MIGEC, and V(D)J alignment was carried out with MiXCR. Using edgeR on replicate PBMC samples, clonotypes were called vaccine-responding if FDR was below 0.01 and the log2 fold change was above 5 up to day 15. Each bulk clonotype received a CD4 or CD8 identity based on whether the sequenced CD4 or CD8 repertoire contained that clonotype at higher abundance. TCRdb took the public reads, trimmed them with fastp at Q25, ran MiXCR for clone calling and kept in-frame beta chains. Entries that share a CDR3 protein sequence are merged under the most common genes and DNA. The V and J calls shown here were made by TCRdb, not taken from the authors' results. The table for this sample lists about 260,000 distinct CDR3 sequences; roughly 5.2% of them were counted only once. Of the sample, roughly 3.3% falls within the top ten clones.

The table lists this clonotype with many counts. Its recognized antigen is unknown. No qualities accompany the bases; no much larger clone lies one base away. Here is what the overall study found, with its caveats: A small share of clonotypes occurred in both CD4 and CD8 compartments, likely arising from convergent recombination. Because only two donors were included in the study, the extent to which the findings can be generalized is limited. After the booster, most of the clones that had expanded following primary vaccination were detected again (almost 98% of CD4 and around 90% of CD8), which suggests that memory was broadly maintained. Compared with the primary T-cell response, the secondary T-cell response was faster but weaker, reaching its peak on day 5 rather than on day 15. Because abundant contaminating clonotypes from the bulk population could be contained in FACS-sorted repertoires, computational filtering was required.

The treatment or condition label, as the study defines it: live attenuated yellow fever vaccine strain. A standard Ficoll-Paque protocol was used to isolate PBMCs from peripheral blood. Dynabeads CD4 and CD8 positive selection kits were used to isolate CD4 and CD8 T-cell fractions. RNA was extracted with TriZol from bulk PBMCs, CD4 and CD8 fractions, and dextramer-positive and dextramer-negative fractions. The sequencing here drew on CD4+ T cells sorted from PBMCs, taken on the day of the yellow fever booster vaccination. The sequence came from a man aged 18-30 years who received the YFV17D yellow fever vaccine. The chain links TRBV12-3 or TRBV12-4 with TRBJ1-5, with the D segment identity uncertain. CDR3 sequence: CASSRGNQPQHF. The DNA sequence follows: TGTGCCAGCAGCCGGGGCAATCAGCCCCAGCATTTT.